This T cell receptor (beta chain) emerged from a study of blood T cells in healthy people across ages. Primed by a sample-barcoded 5' primer and a J-beta primer mix, a second PCR proceeded for about 7 to 11 cycles. One entry per CDR3 protein results from TCRdb running MiXCR on the 5' RACE reads. The sample has under 1,000,000 distinct CDR3 sequences, about 37% seen once. V dropped 6 bases and J dropped 3; count of bases not matched to a gene: 6. The CDR3 is made up of 16 amino acids. The rearrangement links TRBV12-3 or TRBV12-4 to TRBJ2-2; 11 bases fit TRBD2. Sequencing input: blood. The TCR comes from a young man in good health. CDR3 loop: CASRPTSGGDTGELFF. The CDR3 region has the DNA TGTGCCAGCAGGCCCACTAGCGGGGGAGACACCGGGGAGCTGTTTTTT.